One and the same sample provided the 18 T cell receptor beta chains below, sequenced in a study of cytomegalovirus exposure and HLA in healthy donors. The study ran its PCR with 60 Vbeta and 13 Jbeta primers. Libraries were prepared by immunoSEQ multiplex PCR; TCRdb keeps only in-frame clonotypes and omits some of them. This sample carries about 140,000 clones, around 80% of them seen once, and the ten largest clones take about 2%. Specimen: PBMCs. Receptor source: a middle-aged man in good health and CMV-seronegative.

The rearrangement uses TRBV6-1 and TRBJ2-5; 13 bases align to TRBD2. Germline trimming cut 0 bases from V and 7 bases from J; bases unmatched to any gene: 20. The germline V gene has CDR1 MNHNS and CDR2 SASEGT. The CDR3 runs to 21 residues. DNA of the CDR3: TGTGCCAGCAGTGAAGCGGCCGGGACAACGGGACTAGCGGGGCTGAAGGGGACCCAGTACTTC. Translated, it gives CASSEAAGTTGLAGLKGTQYF.

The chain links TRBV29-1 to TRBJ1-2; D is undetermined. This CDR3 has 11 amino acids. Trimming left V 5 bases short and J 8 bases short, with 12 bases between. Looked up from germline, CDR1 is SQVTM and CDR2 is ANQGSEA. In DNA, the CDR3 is TGCAGCGTTATTGACCGGAGGGGCTACACCTTC. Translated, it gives CSVIDRRGYTF.

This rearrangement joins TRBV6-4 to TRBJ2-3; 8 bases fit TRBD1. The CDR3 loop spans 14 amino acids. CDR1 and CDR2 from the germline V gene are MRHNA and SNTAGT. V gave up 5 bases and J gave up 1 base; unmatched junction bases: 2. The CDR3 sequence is CASSSTGGTDTQYF. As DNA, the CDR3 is TGTGCCAGCAGTTCGACAGGGGGCACAGATACGCAGTATTTT.

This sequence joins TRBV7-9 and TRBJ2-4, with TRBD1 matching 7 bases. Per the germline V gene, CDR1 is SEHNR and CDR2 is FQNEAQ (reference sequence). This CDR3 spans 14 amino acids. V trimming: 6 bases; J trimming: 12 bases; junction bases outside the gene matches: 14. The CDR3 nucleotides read TGTGCCAGCAGGCTGGGACAGAGCCAAGACAGTCAGTACTTC. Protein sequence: CASRLGQSQDSQYF.

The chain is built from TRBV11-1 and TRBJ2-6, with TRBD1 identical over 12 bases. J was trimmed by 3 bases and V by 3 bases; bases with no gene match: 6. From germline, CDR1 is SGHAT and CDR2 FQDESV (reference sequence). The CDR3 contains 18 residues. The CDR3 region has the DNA TGTGCCAGCAGCTTGCCGGGACAGGGGGCTTATGGGGCCAACGTCCTGACTTTC. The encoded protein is CASSLPGQGAYGANVLTF.

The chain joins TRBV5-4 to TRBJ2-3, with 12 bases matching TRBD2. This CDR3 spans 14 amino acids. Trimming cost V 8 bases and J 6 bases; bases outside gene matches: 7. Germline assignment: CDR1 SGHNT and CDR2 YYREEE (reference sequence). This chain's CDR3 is CASSSGGDRDTQYF. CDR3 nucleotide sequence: TGTGCCAGTTCTAGCGGGGGGGATCGGGATACGCAGTATTTT.

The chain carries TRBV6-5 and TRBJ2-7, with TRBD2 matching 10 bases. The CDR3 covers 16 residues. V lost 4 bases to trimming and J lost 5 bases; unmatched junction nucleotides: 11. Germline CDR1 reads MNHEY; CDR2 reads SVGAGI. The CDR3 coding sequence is TGTGCCAGCAGTTCCAGCGGGGGGGCCGGGAGCCACGAGCAGTACTTC. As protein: CASSSSGGAGSHEQYF.

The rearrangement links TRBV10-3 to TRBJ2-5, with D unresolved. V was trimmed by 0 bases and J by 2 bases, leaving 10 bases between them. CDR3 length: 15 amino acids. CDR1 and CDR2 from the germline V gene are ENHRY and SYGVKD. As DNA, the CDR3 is TGTGCCATCAGTGAGTCGGGCAGATTGCAAGAGACCCAGTACTTC. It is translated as CAISESGRLQETQYF.

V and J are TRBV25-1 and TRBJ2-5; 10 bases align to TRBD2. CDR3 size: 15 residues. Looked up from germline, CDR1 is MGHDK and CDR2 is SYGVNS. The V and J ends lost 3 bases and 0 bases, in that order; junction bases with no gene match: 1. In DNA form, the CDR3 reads TGTGCCAGCAGTGAGCTAGCGGGGGACCAAGAGACCCAGTACTTC. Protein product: CASSELAGDQETQYF.

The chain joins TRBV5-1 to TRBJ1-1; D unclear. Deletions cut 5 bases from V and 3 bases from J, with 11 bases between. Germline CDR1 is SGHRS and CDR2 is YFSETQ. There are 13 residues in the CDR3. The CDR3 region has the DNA TGCGCCAGCAGTGGTGAGGGATACACTGAAGCTTTCTTT. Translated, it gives CASSGEGYTEAFF.

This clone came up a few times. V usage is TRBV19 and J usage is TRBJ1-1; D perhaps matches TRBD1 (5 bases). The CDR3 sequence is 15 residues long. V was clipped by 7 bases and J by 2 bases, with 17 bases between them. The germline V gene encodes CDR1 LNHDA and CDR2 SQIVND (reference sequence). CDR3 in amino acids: CASTPYGQGNTEAFF. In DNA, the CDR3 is TGTGCCAGTACTCCGTATGGGCAGGGTAACACTGAAGCTTTCTTT.

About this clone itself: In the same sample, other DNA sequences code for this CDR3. The CDR3 loop reads CASSLTSGNEQFF. CDR3 nucleotides: TGTGCCAGCAGTCTTACTAGCGGCAATGAGCAGTTCTTC. The chain uses TRBV27 and TRBJ2-1; TRBD2 matches at 8 bases. With V trimmed by 5 bases and J by 6 bases, 3 bases remained unmatched. The germline gives CDR1 MNHEY, CDR2 SMNVEV (reference sequence). CDR3 length equals 13 residues.

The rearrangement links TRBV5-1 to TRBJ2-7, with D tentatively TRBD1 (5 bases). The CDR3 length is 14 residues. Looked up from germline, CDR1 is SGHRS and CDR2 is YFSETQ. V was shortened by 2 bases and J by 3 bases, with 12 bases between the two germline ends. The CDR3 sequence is CASSLQENGYEQYF. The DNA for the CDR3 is TGCGCCAGCAGCTTACAGGAGAACGGCTACGAGCAGTACTTC.

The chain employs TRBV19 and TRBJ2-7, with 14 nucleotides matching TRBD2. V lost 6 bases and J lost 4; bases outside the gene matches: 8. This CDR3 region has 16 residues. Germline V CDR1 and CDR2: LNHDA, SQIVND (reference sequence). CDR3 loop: CASRDGTSGSGYEQYF. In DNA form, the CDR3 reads TGTGCCAGTAGGGACGGGACTAGCGGGAGTGGGTACGAGCAGTACTTC.

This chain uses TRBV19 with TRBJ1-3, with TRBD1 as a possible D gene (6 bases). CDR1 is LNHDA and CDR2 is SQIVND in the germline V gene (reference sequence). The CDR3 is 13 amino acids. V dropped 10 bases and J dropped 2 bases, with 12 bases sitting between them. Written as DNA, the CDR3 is TGTGCCACATCAGGGGACGCTGGAAACACCATATATTTT. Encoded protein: CATSGDAGNTIYF.

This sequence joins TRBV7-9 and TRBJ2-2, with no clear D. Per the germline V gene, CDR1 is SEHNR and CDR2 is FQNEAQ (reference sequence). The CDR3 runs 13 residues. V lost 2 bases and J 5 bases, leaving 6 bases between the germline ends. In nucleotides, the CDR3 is TGTGCCAGCAGCTTACCCAATACCGGGGAGCTGTTTTTT. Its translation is CASSLPNTGELFF.

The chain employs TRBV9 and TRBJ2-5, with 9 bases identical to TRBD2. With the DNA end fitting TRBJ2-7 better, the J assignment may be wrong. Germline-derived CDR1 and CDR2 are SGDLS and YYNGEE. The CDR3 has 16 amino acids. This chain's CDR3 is CASSVGSSGTTSEQYF. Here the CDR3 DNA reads TGTGCCAGCAGCGTAGGTTCTAGCGGGACCACGTCCGAGCAGTACTTC.

The CDR3 loop is CASTRAYEQYF. Here the CDR3 DNA reads TGTGCCAGCACCCGGGCCTACGAGCAGTACTTC. The chain uses TRBV25-1 and TRBJ2-7; D gene ambiguous. Trimming cost V 7 bases and J 2 bases, with 6 bases left between them. Germline V lookup: CDR1 MGHDK, CDR2 SYGVNS. The CDR3 is 11 amino acids.